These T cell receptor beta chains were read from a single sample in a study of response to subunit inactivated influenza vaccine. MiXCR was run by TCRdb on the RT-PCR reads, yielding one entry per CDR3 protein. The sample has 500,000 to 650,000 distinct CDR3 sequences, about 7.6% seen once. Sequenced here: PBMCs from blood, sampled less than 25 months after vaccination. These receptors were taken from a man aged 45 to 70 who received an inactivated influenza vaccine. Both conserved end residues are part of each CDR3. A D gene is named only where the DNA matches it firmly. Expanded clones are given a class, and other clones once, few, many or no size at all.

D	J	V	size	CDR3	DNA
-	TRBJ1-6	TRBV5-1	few	CASSLGRGADNSPLHF	TGCGCCAGCAGCTTGGGGAGAGGGGCAGATAATTCACCCCTCCACTTT
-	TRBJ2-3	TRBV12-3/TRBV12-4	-	CASSLFGPGVADTQYF	TGTGCCAGCAGTTTATTTGGGCCAGGGGTAGCAGATACGCAGTATTTT
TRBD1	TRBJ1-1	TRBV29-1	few	CSVGDRGGNTEAFF	TGCAGCGTCGGTGACAGGGGCGGGAACACTGAAGCTTTCTTT
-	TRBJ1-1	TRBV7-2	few	CASSPRGPSLSEAFF	TGTGCCAGCAGCCCCCGTGGGCCTTCCCTTTCTGAAGCTTTCTTT
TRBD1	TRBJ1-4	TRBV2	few	CASSGTGGNEKLFF	TGTGCCAGCAGTGGGACAGGGGGCAACGAAAAACTGTTTTTT
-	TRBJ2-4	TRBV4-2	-	CASSQGITSRHKNIQYF	TGTGCCAGCAGCCAAGGGATTACTAGCAGACACAAAAACATTCAGTACTTC
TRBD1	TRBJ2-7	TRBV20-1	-	CSANRQGSSYEQYF	TGCAGTGCTAACAGACAGGGATCCTCCTACGAGCAGTACTTC
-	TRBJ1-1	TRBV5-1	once	CASSLGGNGGEAFF	TGCGCCAGCAGCTTGGGGGGGAATGGAGGTGAAGCTTTCTTT
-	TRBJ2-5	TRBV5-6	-	CASSVTGSGETQYF	TGTGCCAGCAGCGTTACAGGTTCTGGAGAGACCCAGTACTTC
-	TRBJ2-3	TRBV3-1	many	CASSQGQFTDTQYF	TGTGCCAGCAGCCAAGGACAATTCACAGATACGCAGTATTTT
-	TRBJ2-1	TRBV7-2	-	CASSLLKGNNEQFF	TGTGCCAGCAGCTTATTAAAAGGGAACAATGAGCAGTTCTTC
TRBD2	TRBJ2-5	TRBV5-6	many	CASSWTSEETQYF	TGTGCCAGCAGCTGGACTAGCGAAGAGACCCAGTACTTC
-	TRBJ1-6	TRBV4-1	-	CASSQLLNNSPLHF	TGCGCCAGCAGCCAATTACTAAATAATTCACCCCTCCACTTT
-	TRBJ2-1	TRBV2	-	CASRAPRGSYNEQFF	TGTGCCAGCAGAGCTCCCCGGGGTTCCTACAATGAGCAGTTCTTC
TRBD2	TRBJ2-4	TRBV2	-	CASILSAGVKNIQYF	TGTGCCAGCATCCTTAGTGCGGGGGTGAAAAACATTCAGTACTTC